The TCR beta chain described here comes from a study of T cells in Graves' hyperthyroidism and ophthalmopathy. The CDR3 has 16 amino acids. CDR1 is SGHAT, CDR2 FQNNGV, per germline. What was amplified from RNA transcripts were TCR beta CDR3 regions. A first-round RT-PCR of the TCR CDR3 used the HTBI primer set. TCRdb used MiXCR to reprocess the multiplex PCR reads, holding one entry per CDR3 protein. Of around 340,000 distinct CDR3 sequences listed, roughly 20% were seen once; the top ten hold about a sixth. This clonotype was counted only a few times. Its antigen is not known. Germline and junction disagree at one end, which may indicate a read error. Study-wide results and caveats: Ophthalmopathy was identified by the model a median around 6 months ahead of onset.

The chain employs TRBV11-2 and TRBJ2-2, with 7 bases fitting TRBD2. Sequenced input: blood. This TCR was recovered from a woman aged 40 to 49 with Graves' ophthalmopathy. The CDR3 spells CAISLEPSGRPGELFF. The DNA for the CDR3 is TGTGCCATCAGCTTAGAGCCTAGCGGAAGACCCGGGGAGCTGTTTTTT.